This T cell receptor beta chain originates from a study of blood T cell repertoires in COVID-19. Study background: From the United States, Italy and Spain came samples of acute and convalescent COVID-19. Nucleic acid was either cDNA or gDNA, and it came from T cells, B-cell-depleted T cells, or PBMCs.

Between the trimmed V and J ends, which lost 3 bases and 5 bases, there was a span of 16 bases. The CDR3 covers 15 residues. From germline, CDR1 is SGHTA and CDR2 FQGTGA. How the authors handled the data: Amplified reference gene primers provided the basis for estimating nucleated cell counts. Generated by immunoSEQ multiplex PCR, the TCRdb table keeps only in-frame clones and is missing some. The V and J calls and clone size were taken over from that table, and D and trimming were inferred from the DNA. Among hundreds of thousands of clones listed, around nine tenths were seen once. The specimen was peripheral blood. This clonotype was sampled from a man aged 35 to 55 with acute or convalescent COVID-19. The gene calls are TRBV7-3 and TRBJ1-1; maybe TRBD1 (6 bases). The CDR3 loop reads CASSLGQGLETEAFF. CDR3 sequence (DNA): TGTGCCAGCAGCTTGGGGCAGGGGTTGGAAACTGAAGCTTTCTTT.